One sample yielded the 22 T cell receptor beta chains listed below, sequenced in a study of preoperative IRX-2 immunotherapy in early breast cancer. Measured with immunoSEQ multiplex PCR; TCRdb has only the in-frame clones, and not every one. The sample holds more than 20,000 clones, roughly 80% seen once. Treatment defined: preoperative locoregional IRX-2 cytokine immunotherapy. Sequencing was performed on lymph node tissue, taken after IRX-2 immunotherapy. All receptors derive from a human donor with breast cancer.

The chain carries TRBV6-8 and TRBJ2-3, with a possible D match to TRBD1 (5 bases). Trimming took off 6 bases at V and 3 bases at J, with 10 bases between the two ends. The CDR3 contains 13 residues. Germline assignment: CDR1 MNHGY and CDR2 SAAAGT. In DNA form, the CDR3 reads TGTGCCAGCAGCCCCCGACAGACAGATACGCAGTATTTT. Residues: CASSPRQTDTQYF.

This clone has only one observation. V is TRBV6-8 and J is TRBJ1-3, with D maybe TRBD1 (6 bases). The V and J ends lost 5 bases and 1 base respectively, with 15 bases between them. The CDR3 sequence is 16 residues long. The germline gives CDR1 MNHGY, CDR2 SAAAGT. CDR3 residues: CASSERRRGSGNTIYF. The CDR3 DNA reads TGTGCCAGCAGTGAGCGGCGCAGGGGATCTGGAAACACCATATATTTT.

The rearrangement links TRBV7-1 to TRBJ2-3; 7 nucleotides align to TRBD2. TRBV7-1 belongs to the ORF category, with a function that is uncertain. Germline trimming cut 4 bases from V and 7 bases from J; bases unmatched to any gene: 11. The CDR3 covers 15 residues. CDR3 protein: CASSLTAGDSNTQYF. In nucleotides, the CDR3 is TGTGCCAGCAGCTTAACGGCGGGAGATTCTAATACGCAGTATTTT.

V usage is TRBV19 and J usage is TRBJ1-2, with 7 nucleotides matching TRBD1. The CDR3 is made up of 15 amino acids. Germline values: CDR1 LNHDA, CDR2 SQIVND (reference sequence). After removal of 0 bases from V and 5 bases from J, the junction contained 6 bases not matched to a gene. The CDR3 bases are TGTGCCAGTAGTATAGACCGGACAGGCCGATATGGCTACACCTTC. Residues: CASSIDRTGRYGYTF.

The chain combines TRBV28 with TRBJ2-3, with 7 positions matching TRBD2. The germline CDR1 and CDR2 sequences are MDHEN and SYDVKM. CDR3 size: 15 residues. With V trimmed by 3 bases and J by 4 bases, 7 bases remained unmatched. The CDR3, as DNA: TGTGCCAGCAGTTTTGGCGGGAGCGTTTCAGATACGCAGTATTTT. This codes for CASSFGGSVSDTQYF.

V is TRBV19 and J is TRBJ1-1; possibly TRBD1 for D (6 bases). CDR3 length: 13 amino acids. The V end was cut by 7 bases, the J end by 5 bases, with 14 bases between. Germline V gives CDR1 LNHDA, CDR2 SQIVND (reference sequence). The CDR3 DNA is TGTGCCAGTATAAAGGGGGGGAGGACTGAAGCTTTCTTT. This translates into CASIKGGRTEAFF.

This clone was counted a single time. The rearrangement links TRBV1 to TRBJ1-4. TRBV1 is a pseudogene locus. The CDR3 contains 15 residues. The CDR3 region is CASSQEIGTGGKLFF. CDR3 coding DNA: TGCGCCAGCAGCCAAGAGATAGGGACCGGGGGAAAACTGTTTTTT.

The chain employs TRBV11-3 and TRBJ1-4, with 9 bases identical to TRBD1. Germline V lookup: CDR1 SGHNT, CDR2 YENEEA. The CDR3 runs to 14 residues. V lost 5 bases, J lost 8 bases, and 6 bases stayed unmatched. CDR3 nucleotide sequence: TGTGCCAGCAGCCCGGGGACAGGGTACGAAAAACTGTTTTTT. As protein: CASSPGTGYEKLFF.

This chain uses TRBV5-1 with TRBJ1-5; D unclear. This CDR3 contains 14 residues. V was pared by 4 bases and J by 3 bases, with 11 bases between. Germline-derived CDR1 and CDR2 are SGHRS and YFSETQ. As DNA, the CDR3 is TGCGCCAGCAGCCCGGACGTTTTCAATCAGCCCCAGCATTTT. Translated, it gives CASSPDVFNQPQHF. Filled out from reference TRBV5-1 and TRBJ1-5, the complete variable domain reads KAGVTQTPRYLIKTRGQQVTLSCSPISGHRSVSWYQQTPGQGLQFLFEYFSETQRNKGNFPGRFSGRQFSNSRSEMNVSTLELGDSALYLCASSPDVFNQPQHFGDGTRLSIL.

This rearrangement joins TRBV5-1 to TRBJ2-5; 7 bases match TRBD2. CDR1 SGHRS and CDR2 YFSETQ come from the germline V gene. CDR3 length equals 15 residues. The J segment lost 5 bases and the V segment lost 0 bases, leaving 7 bases of the junction unmatched. The CDR3 spells CASSLGQAGPETQYF. In DNA, the CDR3 is TGCGCCAGCAGCTTGGGACAAGCGGGACCGGAGACCCAGTACTTC. Based on the CDR3 plus reference TRBV5-1 and TRBJ2-5, the full variable domain is KAGVTQTPRYLIKTRGQQVTLSCSPISGHRSVSWYQQTPGQGLQFLFEYFSETQRNKGNFPGRFSGRQFSNSRSEMNVSTLELGDSALYLCASSLGQAGPETQYFGPGTRLLVL.

The chain is built from TRBV6-8 and TRBJ2-3; 13 bases match TRBD2. The trim removed 4 bases at V and 5 bases at J, leaving 6 bases unmatched. CDR1 is MNHGY, CDR2 SAAAGT, per germline. This CDR3 spans 16 amino acids. As DNA, the CDR3 is TGTGCCAGCAGTTTCGGACTAGCGGGAGAGGGAGATACGCAGTATTTT. It is translated as CASSFGLAGEGDTQYF.

The chain recombines TRBV11-3 with TRBJ2-5; D is possibly TRBD2 (5 bases). Germline CDR1 reads SGHNT; CDR2 reads YENEEA. V was cut by 5 bases and J by 4 bases, with 17 bases left in between. CDR3 length: 15 amino acids. DNA for the CDR3: TGTGCCAGCAGCACCAAACCAGGACTGGGAGAGACCCAGTACTTC. The encoded protein is CASSTKPGLGETQYF. The whole variable domain, remainder taken from reference TRBV11-3 and TRBJ2-5, is EAGVVQSPRYKIIEKKQPVAFWCNPISGHNTLYWYLQNLGQGPELLIRYENEEAVDDSQLPKDRFSAERLKGVDSTLKIQPAELGDSAVYLCASSTKPGLGETQYFGPGTRLLVL.

The chain employs TRBV7-2 and TRBJ2-2, with 7 bases that match TRBD1. The J segment lost 6 bases and the V segment lost 5 bases, leaving 9 bases of the junction unmatched. The CDR3 contains 15 residues. Looked up from germline, CDR1 is SGHTA and CDR2 is FQGNSA. The DNA for the CDR3 is TGTGCCAGCAGCAGCCGACAGGGAGTCGCCGGGGAGCTGTTTTTT. As protein: CASSSRQGVAGELFF.

The chain carries TRBV28 and TRBJ2-3, with 9 bases fitting TRBD2. The CDR3 has 16 amino acids. J was trimmed by 1 base and V by 8 bases; bases with no gene match: 10. The germline V gene encodes CDR1 MDHEN and CDR2 SYDVKM. This chain's CDR3 is CASASGGPYGTDTQYF. In DNA form, the CDR3 reads TGTGCCAGCGCCAGCGGGGGGCCCTATGGCACAGATACGCAGTATTTT.

This clone was picked up a small number of times. The gene calls are TRBV11-3 and TRBJ2-2; D unclear. The germline CDR1 and CDR2 sequences are SGHNT and YENEEA. Trimming took off 0 bases at V and 9 bases at J, with 14 bases between the two ends. This CDR3 is 15 amino acids long. The CDR3: CASSLDRTGVRELFF. CDR3 coding DNA: TGTGCCAGCAGCTTAGACCGGACCGGCGTTAGGGAGCTGTTTTTT.

This chain connects TRBV28 to TRBJ2-7; TRBD2 matches at 8 bases. The CDR3 runs 16 residues. Germline V CDR1 and CDR2: MDHEN, SYDVKM. The trim removed 7 bases at V and 5 bases at J, leaving 16 bases unmatched. For the CDR3, the DNA is TGTGCCAGCACCGGTATGGCGGGGGGCCGTTCCAACGAGCAGTACTTC. Its protein is CASTGMAGGRSNEQYF.

This clone appeared a few times. The chain carries TRBV6-8 and TRBJ1-5; D is ambiguous. This CDR3 contains 14 residues. The V and J ends lost 5 bases and 0 bases respectively, with 8 bases between them. In germline, CDR1 is MNHGY, CDR2 SAAAGT. Here the CDR3 DNA reads TGTGCCAGCAGTGAGACTCATAGCAATCAGCCCCAGCATTTT. The encoded protein is CASSETHSNQPQHF.

The gene calls are TRBV5-1 and TRBJ2-2; D may correspond to TRBD1 or TRBD2 (6 bases each). There are 14 residues in the CDR3. CDR1 SGHRS and CDR2 YFSETQ come from the germline V gene. V lost 4 bases, J lost 7 bases, and 14 bases lay in between. CDR3 amino acids: CASSEIRGVGELFF. The CDR3 bases are TGCGCCAGCAGCGAGATTAGGGGGGTCGGGGAGCTGTTTTTT.

The chain recombines TRBV28 with TRBJ2-7; 11 bases align to TRBD1. Germline loops: CDR1 MDHEN, CDR2 SYDVKM. The CDR3 is made up of 15 amino acids. J was trimmed by 3 bases and V by 5 bases; bases with no gene match: 6. CDR3 loop: CASSPGQGEFYEQYF. CDR3 DNA sequence: TGTGCCAGCAGTCCGGGACAGGGGGAGTTCTACGAGCAGTACTTC. Full variable domain (remainder filled in from reference TRBV28 and TRBJ2-7): DVKVTQSSRYLVKRTGEKVFLECVQDMDHENMFWYRQDPGLGLRLIYFSYDVKMKEKGDIPEGYSVSREKKERFSLILESASTNQTSMYLCASSPGQGEFYEQYFGPGTRLTVT.

The V call is TRBV11-3, the J call TRBJ2-3; 7 nucleotides match TRBD1. The CDR3 has 16 residues. J was trimmed by 3 bases and V by 4 bases; bases with no gene match: 10. CDR1 is SGHNT and CDR2 is YENEEA in the germline V gene. CDR3 loop: CASSSYRGPNTDTQYF. In nucleotides, the CDR3 is TGTGCCAGCAGCTCATACAGGGGCCCAAATACAGATACGCAGTATTTT.

V and J are TRBV11-3 and TRBJ1-3; D is undetermined. Looked up from germline, CDR1 is SGHNT and CDR2 is YENEEA. V dropped 3 bases and J dropped 0 bases, with 6 bases sitting between them. The CDR3 has 14 residues. Here the CDR3 reads CASSFGVSGNTIYF. DNA of the CDR3: TGTGCCAGCAGCTTCGGGGTCTCTGGAAACACCATATATTTT.

This chain uses TRBV11-3 with TRBJ1-5, with 10 bases lining up with TRBD1. With 5 bases clipped from V and 0 bases from J, the junction kept 10 bases outside the gene matches. CDR3 length equals 18 residues. The germline CDR1 and CDR2 sequences are SGHNT and YENEEA. Here the CDR3 reads CASSRPGTGALSNQPQHF. CDR3 nucleotides: TGTGCCAGCAGCCGTCCCGGGACAGGGGCCCTTAGCAATCAGCCCCAGCATTTT. The whole variable domain, remainder taken from reference TRBV11-3 and TRBJ1-5, is EAGVVQSPRYKIIEKKQPVAFWCNPISGHNTLYWYLQNLGQGPELLIRYENEEAVDDSQLPKDRFSAERLKGVDSTLKIQPAELGDSAVYLCASSRPGTGALSNQPQHFGDGTRLSIL.